This T cell receptor beta chain was sequenced in a study of control samples from healthy donors and cancer patients. Sequencing used immunoSEQ multiplex PCR; TCRdb keeps in-frame clones, though not all of them. This sample has some 130,000 clones, with roughly 92% found just once. This CDR3 contains 15 residues. Germline V gives CDR1 SGHRS, CDR2 YFSETQ. V dropped 4 bases and J dropped 1; count of bases not matched to a gene: 4. The V gene is TRBV5-1, the J gene TRBJ2-1; 8 bases agree with TRBD1. What was sequenced was blood. This receptor was taken from a man aged 18 to 30 in good health. In nucleotides, the CDR3 is TGCGCCAGCAGCCTGGGACAGGTTTCCTACAATGAGCAGTTCTTC. Amino acids: CASSLGQVSYNEQFF.